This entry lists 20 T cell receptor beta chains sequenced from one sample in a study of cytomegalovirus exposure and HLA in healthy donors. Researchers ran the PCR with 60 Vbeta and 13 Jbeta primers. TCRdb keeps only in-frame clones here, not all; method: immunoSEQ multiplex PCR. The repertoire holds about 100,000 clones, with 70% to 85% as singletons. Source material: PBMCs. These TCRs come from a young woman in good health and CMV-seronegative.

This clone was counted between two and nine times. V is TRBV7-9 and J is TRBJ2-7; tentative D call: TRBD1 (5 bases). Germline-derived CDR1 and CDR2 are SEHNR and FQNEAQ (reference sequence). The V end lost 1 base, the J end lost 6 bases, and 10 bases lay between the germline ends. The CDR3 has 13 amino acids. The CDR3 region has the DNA TGTGCCAGCAGCTTAGACCCAGGGCCCGAGCAGTACTTC. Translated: CASSLDPGPEQYF.

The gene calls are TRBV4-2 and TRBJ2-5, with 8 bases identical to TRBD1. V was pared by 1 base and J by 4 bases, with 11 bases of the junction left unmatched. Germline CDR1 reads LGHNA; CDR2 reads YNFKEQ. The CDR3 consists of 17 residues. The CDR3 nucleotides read TGTGCCAGCAGCCAAGGAACTGACAGGGGATTTCTAGAGACCCAGTACTTC. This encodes CASSQGTDRGFLETQYF.

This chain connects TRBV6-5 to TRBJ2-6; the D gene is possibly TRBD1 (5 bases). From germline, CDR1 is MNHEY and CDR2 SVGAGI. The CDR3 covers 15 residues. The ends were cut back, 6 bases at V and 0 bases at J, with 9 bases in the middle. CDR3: CASSETASGANVLTF. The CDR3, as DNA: TGTGCCAGCAGCGAGACAGCCTCTGGGGCCAACGTCCTGACTTTC.

The CDR3 DNA reads as TGTGCCAGCAGTTATATGACAGGGGAGGAAGAGCAGTTCTTC. Protein product: CASSYMTGEEEQFF. The rearrangement links TRBV6-5 to TRBJ2-1; 8 bases line up with TRBD1. This CDR3 has 14 amino acids. Losses at the gene ends were 3 bases for V and 10 bases for J; bases not matched to a gene: 8. Germline CDR1 is MNHEY and CDR2 is SVGAGI.

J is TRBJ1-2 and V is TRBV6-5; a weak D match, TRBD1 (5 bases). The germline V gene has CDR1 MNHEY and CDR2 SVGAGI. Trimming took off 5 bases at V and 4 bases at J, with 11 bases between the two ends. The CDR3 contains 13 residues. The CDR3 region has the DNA TGTGCCAGCAGTGGTCGGGGGTTCTATGGCTACACCTTC. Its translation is CASSGRGFYGYTF.

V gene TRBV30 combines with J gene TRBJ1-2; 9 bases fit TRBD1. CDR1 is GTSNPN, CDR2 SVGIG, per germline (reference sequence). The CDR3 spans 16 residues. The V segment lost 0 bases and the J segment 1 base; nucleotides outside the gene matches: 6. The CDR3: CAWSVPRQGVNYGYTF. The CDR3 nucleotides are TGTGCCTGGAGTGTACCCCGACAGGGGGTTAACTATGGCTACACCTTC.

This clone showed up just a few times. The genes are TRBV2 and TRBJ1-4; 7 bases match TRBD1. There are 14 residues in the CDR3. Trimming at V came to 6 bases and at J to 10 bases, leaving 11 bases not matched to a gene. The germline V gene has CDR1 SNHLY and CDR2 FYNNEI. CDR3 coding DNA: TGTGCCAGCAGCTTACAGGGGACCGTCGGAAAACTGTTTTTT. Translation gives CASSLQGTVGKLFF. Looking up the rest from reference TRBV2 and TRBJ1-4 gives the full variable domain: EPEVTQTPSHQVTQMGQEVILRCVPISNHLYFYWYRQILGQKVEFLVSFYNNEISEKSEIFDDQFSVERPDGSNFTLKIRSTKLEDSAMYFCASSLQGTVGKLFFGSGTQLSVL.

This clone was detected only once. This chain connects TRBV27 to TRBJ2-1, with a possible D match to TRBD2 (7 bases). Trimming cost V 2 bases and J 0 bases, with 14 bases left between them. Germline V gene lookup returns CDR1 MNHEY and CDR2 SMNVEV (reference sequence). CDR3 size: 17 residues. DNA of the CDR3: TGTGCCAGCAGTTTAAGGCCAGCGGGACACTCCTACAATGAGCAGTTCTTC. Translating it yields CASSLRPAGHSYNEQFF.

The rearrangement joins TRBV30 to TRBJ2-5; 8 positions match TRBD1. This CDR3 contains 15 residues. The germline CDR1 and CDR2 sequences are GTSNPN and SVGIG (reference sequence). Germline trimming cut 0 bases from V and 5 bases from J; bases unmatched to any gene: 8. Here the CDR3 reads CAWSVETGARETQYF. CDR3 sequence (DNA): TGTGCCTGGAGTGTGGAGACAGGGGCGAGGGAGACCCAGTACTTC.

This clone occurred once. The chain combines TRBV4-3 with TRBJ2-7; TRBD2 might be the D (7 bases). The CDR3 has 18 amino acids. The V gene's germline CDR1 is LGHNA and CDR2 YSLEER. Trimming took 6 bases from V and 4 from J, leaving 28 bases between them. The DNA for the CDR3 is TGCGCCAGCAGTTCCAGAGGGGGGGGAGTAGGTTTGGCGTACGAGCAGTACTTC. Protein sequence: CASSSRGGGVGLAYEQYF.

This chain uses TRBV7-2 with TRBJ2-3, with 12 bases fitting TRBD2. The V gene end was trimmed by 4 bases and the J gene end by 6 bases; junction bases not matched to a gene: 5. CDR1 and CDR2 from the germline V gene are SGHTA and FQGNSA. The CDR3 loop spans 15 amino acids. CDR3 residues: CASSSDGTSGDTQYF. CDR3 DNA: TGTGCCAGCAGCTCGGACGGGACTAGCGGGGATACGCAGTATTTT. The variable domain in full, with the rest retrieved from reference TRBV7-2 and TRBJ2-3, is GAGVSQSPSNKVTEKGKDVELRCDPISGHTALYWYRQSLGQGLEFLIYFQGNSAPDKSGLPSDRFSAERTGGSVSTLTIQRTQQEDSAVYLCASSSDGTSGDTQYFGPGTRLTVL.

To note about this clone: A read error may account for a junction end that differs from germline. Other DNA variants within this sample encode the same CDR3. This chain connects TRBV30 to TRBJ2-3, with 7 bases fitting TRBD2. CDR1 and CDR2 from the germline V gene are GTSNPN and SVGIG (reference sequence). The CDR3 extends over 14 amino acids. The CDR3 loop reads CAWSLGGSLDTQYF. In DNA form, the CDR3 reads TGTGCTTGGAGTTTGGGCGGGAGTCTAGATACGCAGTATTTT.

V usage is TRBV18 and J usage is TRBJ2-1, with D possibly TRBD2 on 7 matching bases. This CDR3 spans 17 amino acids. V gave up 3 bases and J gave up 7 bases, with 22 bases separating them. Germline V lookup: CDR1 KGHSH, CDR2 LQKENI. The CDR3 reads CASSPPWEGESGNEQFF. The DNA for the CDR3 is TGTGCCAGCTCACCTCCCTGGGAGGGGGAGTCGGGGAATGAGCAGTTCTTC.

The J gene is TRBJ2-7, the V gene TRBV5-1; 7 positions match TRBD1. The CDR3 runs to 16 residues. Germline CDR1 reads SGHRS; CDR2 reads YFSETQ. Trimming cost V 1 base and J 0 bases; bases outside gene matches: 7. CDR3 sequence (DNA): TGCGCCAGCAGCTTGACCACAGGGGTGGGCTCCTACGAGCAGTACTTC. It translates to CASSLTTGVGSYEQYF.

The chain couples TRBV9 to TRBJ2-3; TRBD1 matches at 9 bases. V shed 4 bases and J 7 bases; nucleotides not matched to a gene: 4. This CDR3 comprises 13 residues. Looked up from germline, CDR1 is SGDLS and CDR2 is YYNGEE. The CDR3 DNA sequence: TGTGCCAGCAGCTTTGGACAGGGGAATACGCAGTATTTT. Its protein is CASSFGQGNTQYF. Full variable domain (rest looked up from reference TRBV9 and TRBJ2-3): DSGVTQTPKHLITATGQRVTLRCSPRSGDLSVYWYQQSLDQGLQFLIQYYNGEERAKGNILERFSAQQFPDLHSELNLSSLELGDSALYFCASSFGQGNTQYFGPGTRLTVL.

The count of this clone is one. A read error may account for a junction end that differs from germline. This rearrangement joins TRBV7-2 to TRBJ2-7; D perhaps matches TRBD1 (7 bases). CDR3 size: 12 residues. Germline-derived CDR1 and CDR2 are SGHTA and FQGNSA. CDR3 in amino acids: CASSLQGGAPAF. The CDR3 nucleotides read TGTGCCAGCAGCTTACAGGGGGGCGCCCCAGCCTTC.

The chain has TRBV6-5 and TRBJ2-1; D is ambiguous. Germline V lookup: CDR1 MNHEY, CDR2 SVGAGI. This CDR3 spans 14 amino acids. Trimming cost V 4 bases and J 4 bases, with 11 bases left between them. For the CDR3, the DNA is TGTGCCAGCAGTTCCCTCCGCGGATACAATGAGCAGTTCTTC. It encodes CASSSLRGYNEQFF.

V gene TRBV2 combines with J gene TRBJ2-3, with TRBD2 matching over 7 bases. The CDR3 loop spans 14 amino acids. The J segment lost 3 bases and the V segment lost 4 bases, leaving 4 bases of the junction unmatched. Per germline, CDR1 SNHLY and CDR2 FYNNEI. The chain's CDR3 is CASSARRGTDTQYF. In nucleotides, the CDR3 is TGTGCCAGCAGTGCCCGGCGGGGGACAGATACGCAGTATTTT.

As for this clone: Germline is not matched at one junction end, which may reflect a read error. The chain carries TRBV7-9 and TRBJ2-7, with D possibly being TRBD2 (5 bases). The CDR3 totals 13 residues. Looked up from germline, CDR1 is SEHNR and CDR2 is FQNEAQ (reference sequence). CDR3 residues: CSSSLARSYEQYF. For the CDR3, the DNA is TGTTCCAGCAGCTTAGCGAGATCCTACGAGCAGTACTTC.

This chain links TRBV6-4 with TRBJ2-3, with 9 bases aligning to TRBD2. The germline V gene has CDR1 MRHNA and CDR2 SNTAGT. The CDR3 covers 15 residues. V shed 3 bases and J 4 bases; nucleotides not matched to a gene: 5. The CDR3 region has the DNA TGTGCCAGCAGTGATGTGGCGGGGGGGGCAGATACGCAGTATTTT. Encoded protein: CASSDVAGGADTQYF.